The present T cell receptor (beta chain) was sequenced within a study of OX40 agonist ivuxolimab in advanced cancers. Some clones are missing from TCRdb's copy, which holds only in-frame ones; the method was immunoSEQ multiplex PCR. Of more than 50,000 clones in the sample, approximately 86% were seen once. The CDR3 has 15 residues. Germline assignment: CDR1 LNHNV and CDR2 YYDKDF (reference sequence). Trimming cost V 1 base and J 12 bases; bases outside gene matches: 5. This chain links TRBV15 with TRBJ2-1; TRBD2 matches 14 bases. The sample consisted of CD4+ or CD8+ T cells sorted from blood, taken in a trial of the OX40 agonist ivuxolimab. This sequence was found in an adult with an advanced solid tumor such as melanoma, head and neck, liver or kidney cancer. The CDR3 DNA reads TGTGCCACCAGCAGAGGCCTTGGACTAGCGGGGGGGCAGTTCTTC. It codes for CATSRGLGLAGGQFF.